This T cell receptor beta chain came from a study of shared clonotypes between healthy human individuals. Study-wide results and limits: Naive CD4 clonotype sharing across several donors was about 5%.

The method was immunoSEQ multiplex PCR; TCRdb's version includes in-frame clones alone and lacks a portion of them. The table shows a few million clones, with more than 85% occurring only once. All donors were Caucasian adults living in Nashville, Tennessee. A remark on this clone: Its specificity is unknown.

Trimming cost V 7 bases and J 9 bases; bases outside gene matches: 11. There are 14 residues in the CDR3. Germline loops: CDR1 MDHEN, CDR2 SYDVKM. The material sequenced was naive CD4+ T cells from PBMCs. The sample's subset: CD45RA+ positively selected. The receptor was derived from a young man in good health. Some clones in this sample may be carry-over from other donors' samples. J is TRBJ2-7 and V is TRBV28; 11 nucleotides line up with TRBD2. The CDR3 coding sequence is TGTGCCAGCAATACTAGCGGGAGTAAAAAAGGGCAGTACTTC. Translation: CASNTSGSKKGQYF.